This T cell receptor beta chain was captured in a study of vaccination and CD4 T cells after COVID-19. Study background: Controls used CEFX viral epitopes (positive), HIV-1 Nef peptides (negative), or no peptide.

The germline CDR1 and CDR2 sequences are MNHNS and SASEGT. Trimming left V 4 bases short and J 8 bases short, with 8 bases between. This CDR3 is built from 11 residues. The Oncomine TCR Beta short-read assay was applied to DNA of cultured CD4+ T cells. TCRdb re-derived calls from the PCR reads in MiXCR, one entry per CDR3 protein. The data show some 10,000 distinct CDR3 sequences, with about 66% seen just once and about 27% held by the top ten. Stated treatment: approximately 11-day PBMC culture with coronavirus spike peptide pools or control peptides (ViraFEST assay). In the ViraFEST assay, peptide-pool expansion preceded TCR sequencing of expanded clonotypes. Wells contained two million PBMCs each, and these were cultured with about 10 IU/ml IL-2 and approximately 10 ug/ml peptide pools. About this clonotype: The antigen remains unidentified.

The V and J genes are TRBV6-1 and TRBJ1-2, with a possible D match to TRBD1 (5 bases). The sequence was collected from a human donor who had recovered from COVID-19. Sequencing was performed on CD4+ T cells from blood, cultured in vitro. The CDR3 DNA sequence: TGTGCCAGCAGTGGCAGGGAAGGCTACACCTTC. Translated, it gives CASSGREGYTF.